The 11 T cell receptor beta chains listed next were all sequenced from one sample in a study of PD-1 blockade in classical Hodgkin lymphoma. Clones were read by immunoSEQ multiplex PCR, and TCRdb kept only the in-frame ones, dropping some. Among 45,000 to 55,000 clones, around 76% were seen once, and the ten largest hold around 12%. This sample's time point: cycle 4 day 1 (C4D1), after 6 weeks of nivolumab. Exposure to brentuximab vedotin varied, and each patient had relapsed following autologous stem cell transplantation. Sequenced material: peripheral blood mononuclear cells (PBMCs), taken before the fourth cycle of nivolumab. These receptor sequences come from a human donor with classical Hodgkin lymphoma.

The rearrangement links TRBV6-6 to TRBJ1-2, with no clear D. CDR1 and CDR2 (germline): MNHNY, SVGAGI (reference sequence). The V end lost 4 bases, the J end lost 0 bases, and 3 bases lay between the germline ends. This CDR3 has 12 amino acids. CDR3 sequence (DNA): TGTGCCAGCAGTTTAGCTAACTATGGCTACACCTTC. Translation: CASSLANYGYTF.

The CDR3 loop reads CASSLGLRPQGADTQYF. CDR3 nucleotide sequence: TGTGCCAGCAGTTTAGGGTTAAGGCCTCAGGGAGCAGATACGCAGTATTTT. The rearrangement links TRBV28 to TRBJ2-3; possibly TRBD1 or TRBD2 for D (5 bases each). Germline V gene data show CDR1 as MDHEN and CDR2 as SYDVKM. The CDR3 extends over 17 amino acids. The V and J ends lost 2 bases and 4 bases respectively, with 19 bases between them.

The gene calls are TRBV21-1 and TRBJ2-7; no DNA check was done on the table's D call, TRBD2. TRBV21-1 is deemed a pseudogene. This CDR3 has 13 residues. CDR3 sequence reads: CASSSIESYEQYF. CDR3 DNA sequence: TGTGCCAGCAGTTCAATAGAGTCCTACGAGCAGTACTTC.

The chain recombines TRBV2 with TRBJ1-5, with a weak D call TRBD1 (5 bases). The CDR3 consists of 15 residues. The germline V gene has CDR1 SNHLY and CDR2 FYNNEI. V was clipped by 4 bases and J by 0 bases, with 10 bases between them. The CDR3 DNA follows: TGTGCCAGCAGTGGGGACGGATATAGCAATCAGCCCCAGCATTTT. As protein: CASSGDGYSNQPQHF.

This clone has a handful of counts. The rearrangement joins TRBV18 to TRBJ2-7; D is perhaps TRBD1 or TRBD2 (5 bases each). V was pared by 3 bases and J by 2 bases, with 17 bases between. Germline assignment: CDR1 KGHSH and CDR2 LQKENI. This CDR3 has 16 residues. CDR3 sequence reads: CASSPYPGTLAYEQYF. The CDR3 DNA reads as TGTGCCAGCTCACCTTATCCCGGGACCCTTGCCTACGAGCAGTACTTC.

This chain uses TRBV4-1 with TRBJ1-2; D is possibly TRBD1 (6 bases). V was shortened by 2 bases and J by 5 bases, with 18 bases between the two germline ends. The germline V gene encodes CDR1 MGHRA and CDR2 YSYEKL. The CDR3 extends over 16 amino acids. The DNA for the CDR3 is TGCGCCAGCAGCCAACGCCCACTACAGGGAGGGTATGGCTACACCTTC. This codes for CASSQRPLQGGYGYTF.

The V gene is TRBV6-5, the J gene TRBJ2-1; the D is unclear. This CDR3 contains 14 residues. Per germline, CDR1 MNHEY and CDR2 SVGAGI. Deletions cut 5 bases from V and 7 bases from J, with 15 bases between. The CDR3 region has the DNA TGTGCCAGCAGTCTAGTCCACCTGGGGAATGAGCAGTTCTTC. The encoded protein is CASSLVHLGNEQFF.

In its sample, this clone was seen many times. In nucleotides, the CDR3 is TGTGCCAGCAGTTACTCGACCGGGGGCGCGGGTACTGAAGCTTTCTTT. Translation gives CASSYSTGGAGTEAFF. This chain uses TRBV6-6 with TRBJ1-1; weak D call: TRBD1 (6 bases). Between the trimmed V and J ends, which lost 0 bases and 5 bases, there was a span of 16 bases. CDR1 MNHNY and CDR2 SVGAGI come from the germline V gene (reference sequence). The CDR3 runs to 16 residues.

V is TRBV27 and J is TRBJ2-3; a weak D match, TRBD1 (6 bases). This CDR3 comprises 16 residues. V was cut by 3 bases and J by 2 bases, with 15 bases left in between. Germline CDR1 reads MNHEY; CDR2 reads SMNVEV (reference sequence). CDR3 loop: CASSLDRSRPTDTQYF. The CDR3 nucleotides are TGTGCCAGCAGTTTGGACAGATCAAGGCCCACAGATACGCAGTATTTT.

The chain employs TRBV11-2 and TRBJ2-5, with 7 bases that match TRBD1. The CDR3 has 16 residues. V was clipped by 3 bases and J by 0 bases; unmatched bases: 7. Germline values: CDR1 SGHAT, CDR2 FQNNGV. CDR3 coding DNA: TGTGCCAGCAGCTTGAGACAGGGTCTGTACCAAGAGACCCAGTACTTC. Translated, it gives CASSLRQGLYQETQYF. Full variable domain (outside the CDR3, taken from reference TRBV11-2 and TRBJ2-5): EAGVAQSPRYKIIEKRQSVAFWCNPISGHATLYWYQQILGQGPKLLIQFQNNGVVDDSQLPKDRFSAERLKGVDSTLKIQPAKLEDSAVYLCASSLRQGLYQETQYFGPGTRLLVL.

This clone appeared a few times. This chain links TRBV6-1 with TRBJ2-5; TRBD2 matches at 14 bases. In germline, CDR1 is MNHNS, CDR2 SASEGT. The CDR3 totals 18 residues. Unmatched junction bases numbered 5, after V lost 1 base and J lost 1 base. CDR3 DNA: TGTGCCAGCAGTGAAGGACTAGCGGGAGGGAGGTTCCAAGAGACCCAGTACTTC. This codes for CASSEGLAGGRFQETQYF.